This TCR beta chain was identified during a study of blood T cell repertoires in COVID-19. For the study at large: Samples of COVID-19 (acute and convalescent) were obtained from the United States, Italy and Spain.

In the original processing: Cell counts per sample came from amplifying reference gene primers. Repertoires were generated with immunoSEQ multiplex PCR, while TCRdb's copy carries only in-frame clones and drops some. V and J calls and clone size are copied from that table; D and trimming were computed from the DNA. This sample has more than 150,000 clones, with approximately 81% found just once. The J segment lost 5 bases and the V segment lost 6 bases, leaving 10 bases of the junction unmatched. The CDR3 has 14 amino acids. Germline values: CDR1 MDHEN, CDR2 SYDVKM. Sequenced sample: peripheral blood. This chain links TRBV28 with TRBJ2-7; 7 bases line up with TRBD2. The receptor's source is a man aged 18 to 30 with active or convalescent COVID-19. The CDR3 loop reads CASSYGLGNNEQYF. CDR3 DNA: TGTGCCAGCAGCTACGGACTAGGAAACAACGAGCAGTACTTC.